This T cell receptor beta chain was sequenced in a study of T cell repertoires and Cas9 in healthy adults. Whole-study context: Characterization of SpCas9-reactive CD4 and CD8 T cells covered multi-effector potency, cytotoxicity and lineage. General observations from the study: In vitro, SpCas9-reactive Tregs were reported to curb effector T cell proliferation and function.

V was pared by 5 bases and J by 10 bases, with 5 bases of the junction left unmatched. This CDR3 is built from 13 residues. Per germline, CDR1 SEHNR and CDR2 FQNEAQ (reference sequence). Turning to this clone: The antigen is undetermined.

Only in-frame clones appear in the TCRdb table, and some are missing; sequencing was by immunoSEQ multiplex PCR. This table has some 15,000 clones, approximately 91% appearing once. The specimen was Tregs (CD4+, CD25+, CD127-, CD137-, CD154-) from PBMCs; culture status not recorded. The chain joins TRBV7-9 to TRBJ2-5; the match to TRBD2 covers 12 bases. This clonotype was sampled from a human donor in good health. The CDR3 nucleotides are TGTGCCAGCAGCCCCGGACTAGCGGGGAGCCAGTACTTC. Translating it yields CASSPGLAGSQYF.